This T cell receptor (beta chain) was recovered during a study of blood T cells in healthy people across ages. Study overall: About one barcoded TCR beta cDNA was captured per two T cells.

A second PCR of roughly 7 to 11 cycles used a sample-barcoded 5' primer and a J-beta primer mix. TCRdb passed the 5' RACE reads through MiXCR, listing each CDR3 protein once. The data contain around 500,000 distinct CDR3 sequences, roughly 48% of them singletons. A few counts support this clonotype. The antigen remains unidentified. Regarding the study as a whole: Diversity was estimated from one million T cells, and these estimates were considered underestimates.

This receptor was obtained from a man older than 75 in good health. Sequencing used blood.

CDR3 in amino acids: CSVGGRGSYGYTF. The CDR3 DNA reads TGCAGCGTTGGGGGAAGGGGTTCCTATGGCTACACCTTC. This chain uses TRBV29-1 with TRBJ1-2; weak D call: TRBD1 (5 bases). The germline V gene encodes CDR1 SQVTM and CDR2 ANQGSEA. Deletions cut 4 bases from V and 4 bases from J, with 13 bases between. The length of the CDR3 is 13 residues. The full variable domain, in which reference TRBV29-1 and TRBJ1-2 provide the parts outside the CDR3, is SAVISQKPSRDICQRGTSLTIQCQVDSQVTMMFWYRQQPGQSLTLIATANQGSEATYESGFVIDKFPISRPNLTFSTLTVSNMSPEDSSIYLCSVGGRGSYGYTFGSGTRLTVV.